This TCR beta chain was identified in a study of T cells after yellow fever vaccination. Concerning this clonotype itself: Its antigen is not known.

Germline V lookup: CDR1 KGHSH, CDR2 LQKENI. V was clipped by 3 bases and J by 8 bases, with 11 bases between them. The CDR3 runs to 13 residues. Study results and limitations: Contamination by abundant bulk-population clonotypes could be present in FACS-sorted repertoires. The booster response re-showed most primary clones: 96% CD4, around 85% CD8.

TCRdb re-derived calls from the 5' RACE reads in MiXCR, one entry per CDR3 protein. The sample shows hundreds of thousands of distinct CDR3 sequences, roughly 12% of them seen only once. J is TRBJ1-5 and V is TRBV18; D remains unclear. Sequenced here: PBMCs, sampled on the day of the yellow fever booster vaccination. This clonotype was sampled from a man younger than 45 who received the YFV17D yellow fever vaccine. The CDR3, as DNA: TGTGCCAGCTCACCCGGGCGGAGGGAGCCCCAGCATTTT. Its translation is CASSPGRREPQHF.